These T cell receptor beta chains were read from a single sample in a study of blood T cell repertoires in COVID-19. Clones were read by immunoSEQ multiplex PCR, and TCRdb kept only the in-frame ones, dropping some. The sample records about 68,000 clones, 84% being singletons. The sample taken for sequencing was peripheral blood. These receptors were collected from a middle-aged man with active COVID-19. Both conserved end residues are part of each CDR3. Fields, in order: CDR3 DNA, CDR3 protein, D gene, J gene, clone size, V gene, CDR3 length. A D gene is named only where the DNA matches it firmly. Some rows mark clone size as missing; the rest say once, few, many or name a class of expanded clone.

TGTGCCAGCAGCTTAGATTTGAGCCCGAGGAACTATGGCTACACCTTC,CASSLDLSPRNYGYTF,NA,TRBJ1-2,NA,TRBV7-9,16
TGTGCCAGCAGAGAGTCGGAGCATGACTACGAGCAGTACTTC,CASRESEHDYEQYF,NA,TRBJ2-7,NA,TRBV2,14
TGTGCCAGCACCCCGCCGGGGGGCCGGGATCAGCCCCAGCATTTT,CASTPPGGRDQPQHF,NA,TRBJ1-5,NA,TRBV7-2,15
TGTGCCAGCAGTACACCTGCGCTAGCGCGGTCCTACGAGCAGTACTTC,CASSTPALARSYEQYF,NA,TRBJ2-7,NA,TRBV6-2/TRBV6-3,16
TGTGCCAGTAGTTCCGGTCCAGCGGGCCCCTACAATGAGCAGTTCTTC,CASSSGPAGPYNEQFF,NA,TRBJ2-1,NA,TRBV19,16
TGTGCCAGCAGCCCCAGCGGGCGCACAGATACGCAGTATTTT,CASSPSGRTDTQYF,NA,TRBJ2-3,NA,TRBV7-2,14
TGTGCCAGCAGCCAAGGGCAAAACAATCAGCCCCAGCATTTT,CASSQGQNNQPQHF,NA,TRBJ1-5,few,TRBV14,14
TGTGCCAGCAAGCCATATAGCGGAGGGGCCGGGAAAAACATTCAGTACTTC,CASKPYSGGAGKNIQYF,NA,TRBJ2-4,once,TRBV27,17
TGTGCCAGCAGTGAGAGGTACGAGCAGTACTTC,CASSERYEQYF,NA,TRBJ2-7,NA,TRBV2,11
TGTGCCAGCAGCTTAGCCGGTTTAGGTGCCGAGGTTCAGTACTTC,CASSLAGLGAEVQYF,NA,TRBJ2-7,NA,TRBV7-2,15
TGTGCCAGCAGCTTGATTTCAGGGGTCTCGGGGGAAAAACTGTTTTTT,CASSLISGVSGEKLFF,NA,TRBJ1-4,NA,TRBV11-2,16
TGCGCCAGCAGGTCGGGTGACTCCTACGAGCAGTACTTC,CASRSGDSYEQYF,NA,TRBJ2-7,medium-sized,TRBV5-1,13
TGTGCCAGTAGTATAGATCTGGGGGCAGGGGCGGCTGAAGCTTTCTTT,CASSIDLGAGAAEAFF,NA,TRBJ1-1,few,TRBV19,16
TGTGCCAGCAGTTTAATGGGGGCCACTGAAGCTTTCTTT,CASSLMGATEAFF,NA,TRBJ1-1,NA,TRBV12-3/TRBV12-4,13
TGTGCCACCAGCACCGAACCAGGGGACAAACTGTTTTTT,CATSTEPGDKLFF,NA,TRBJ1-4,NA,TRBV15,13
TGTGCCAGCAGTGTTGCAGGGTCGGGCGATACGCAGTATTTT,CASSVAGSGDTQYF,NA,TRBJ2-3,NA,TRBV6-4,14
TGCGCCAGCAGCTTGGAAGGCAAGTCCCGGGCCGGGGAGCTGTTTTTT,CASSLEGKSRAGELFF,NA,TRBJ2-2,NA,TRBV5-1,16
TGTGCCAGCAGCCAAGGGAACTCGGGAAACACCGGGGAGCTGTTTTTT,CASSQGNSGNTGELFF,NA,TRBJ2-2,NA,TRBV4-2,16
TGTGCCAGCAGCATTCAGGGGAACACTGAAGCTTTCTTT,CASSIQGNTEAFF,NA,TRBJ1-1,NA,TRBV7-2,13
TGTGCCAGCAGTGTTGGAGCACGGAGCACTGAAGCTTTCTTT,CASSVGARSTEAFF,NA,TRBJ1-1,NA,TRBV2,14
TGTGCCAGCAGCTTATACAGGGTCAATCAGCCCCAGCATTTT,CASSLYRVNQPQHF,NA,TRBJ1-5,NA,TRBV7-2,14
TGTGCCAGCAGTGAAGATAGGTCGGGAGGCACCTTC,CASSEDRSGGTF,NA,TRBJ1-2,NA,TRBV2,12
TGTGCCAGCAGCGGGTACGGCCTAGGCACAGATACGCAGTATTTT,CASSGYGLGTDTQYF,NA,TRBJ2-3,NA,TRBV9,15
TGCGCCAGCAGCTTACAGGGGGGCTCCCTACAAGAGACCCAGTACTTC,CASSLQGGSLQETQYF,TRBD1,TRBJ2-5,NA,TRBV5-1,16
TGTGCCAGCAGTGAACAGGGGGCGTATGAAAAACTGTTTTTT,CASSEQGAYEKLFF,TRBD1,TRBJ1-4,NA,TRBV6-1,14
TGTGCCAGCAGCTTAGCGGGGGGGAACACTGAAGCTTTCTTT,CASSLAGGNTEAFF,NA,TRBJ1-1,NA,TRBV7-2,14
TGTGCCAGCAGTCCCGGGACAGGGAGGGGCGAGACCCAGTACTTC,CASSPGTGRGETQYF,TRBD1,TRBJ2-5,NA,TRBV5-4,15
TGTGCCTGGAGTGGGCAAAGTTATTCACCCCTCCACTTT,CAWSGQSYSPLHF,NA,TRBJ1-6,NA,TRBV30,13
TGTGCCAGCAGCTACCCAGGGGGCGAGCAGTACTTC,CASSYPGGEQYF,TRBD1,TRBJ2-7,NA,TRBV7-2,12
TGTGCCAGCAGTTTCCCATCAGAGACCCAGTACTTC,CASSFPSETQYF,NA,TRBJ2-5,NA,TRBV6-5,12
TGTGCCAGCAGCCAAGAGGGGGGAGGGGTCTATGGCTACACCTTC,CASSQEGGGVYGYTF,NA,TRBJ1-2,once,TRBV3-1/TRBV3-2,15
TGTGCCAGCAGCTCAATTCGGACTTACAATGAGCAGTTCTTC,CASSSIRTYNEQFF,NA,TRBJ2-1,NA,TRBV5-4,14
TGTGCCAGCAGTTACTCGGGGGAGGGGATCTACGAGCAGTACTTC,CASSYSGEGIYEQYF,TRBD2,TRBJ2-7,NA,TRBV6-5,15
TGTGCCAGTAGGAGTATCGGGACACAGGGATTAACTGAAGCTTTCTTT,CASRSIGTQGLTEAFF,NA,TRBJ1-1,NA,TRBV19,16
TGTGCCAGCACGATCCAGGAGGGAACTAATGAAAAACTGTTTTTT,CASTIQEGTNEKLFF,NA,TRBJ1-4,NA,TRBV2,15
TGTGCCAGCAGCCCACGGGACAGGGGAAGTACTAATGAAAAACTGTTTTTT,CASSPRDRGSTNEKLFF,TRBD1,TRBJ1-4,NA,TRBV4-2,17
TGTGCCAGCAGCTTGAGGGACACCTACACCGGGGAGCTGTTTTTT,CASSLRDTYTGELFF,NA,TRBJ2-2,NA,TRBV7-9,15
TGTGCCATCAGTGAGTCGCCAGGCCACGGCTACGAGCAGTACTTC,CAISESPGHGYEQYF,NA,TRBJ2-7,NA,TRBV10-3,15
TGTGCCCACCAGGCAGGGCAGAACACCGGGGAGCTGTTTTTT,CAHQAGQNTGELFF,NA,TRBJ2-2,NA,TRBV7-9,14
TGTGCCAGTAGTGGAGAATCCTACAATGAGCAGTTCTTC,CASSGESYNEQFF,NA,TRBJ2-1,NA,TRBV19,13
TGTGCCAGCAGCCCTAACAGGGAATTATCCTACGAGCAGTACTTC,CASSPNRELSYEQYF,NA,TRBJ2-7,few,TRBV9,15
TGTGCCAGCAGCAATAGACCCGGGAGGAACTCGGAGGGAGCTTTCTTT,CASSNRPGRNSEGAFF,NA,TRBJ1-1,NA,TRBV7-2,16
TGTGCCAGTAGTCGGGACAGGCGCGGCCCCAACTATGGCTACACCTTC,CASSRDRRGPNYGYTF,TRBD1,TRBJ1-2,NA,TRBV19,16
TGTGCCAGCAGTAATAGTTGGGGAGGGGGCACAGATACGCAGTATTTT,CASSNSWGGGTDTQYF,TRBD2,TRBJ2-3,NA,TRBV28,16
TGCGCCACCAGGGACAACATGAACACTGAAGCTTTCTTT,CATRDNMNTEAFF,NA,TRBJ1-1,once,TRBV5-1,13
TGTGCCACCAGTGATGTGACTAGCGGCACAGATACGCAGTATTTT,CATSDVTSGTDTQYF,TRBD2,TRBJ2-3,NA,TRBV24-1,15
TGTGCCAGCAGTTATACAGAGTACGAGCAGTACTTC,CASSYTEYEQYF,NA,TRBJ2-7,NA,TRBV2,12
TGTGCCAGCAGCTTCCGGGCCGCCAGGGTGACCTACAATGAGCAGTTCTTC,CASSFRAARVTYNEQFF,NA,TRBJ2-1,NA,TRBV7-9,17
TGTGCCAGCAGTCGAGTCTCCACAGATACGCAGTATTTT,CASSRVSTDTQYF,NA,TRBJ2-3,NA,TRBV6-6,13
TGTGCCTGGACCCTACGGGGCAATCAGCCCCAGCATTTT,CAWTLRGNQPQHF,NA,TRBJ1-5,few,TRBV30,13
TGCAGCGTTATACAGGGGGCGGGGGAAAAACTGTTTTTT,CSVIQGAGEKLFF,TRBD1,TRBJ1-4,NA,TRBV29-1,13
TGTGCCAGCACCCTGGGGGGGACAGATACGCAGTATTTT,CASTLGGTDTQYF,TRBD2,TRBJ2-3,NA,TRBV7-9,13
TGCGCCAGCAGCTTGACCCTTGGAGGGCTCGATTCACCCCTCCACTTT,CASSLTLGGLDSPLHF,NA,TRBJ1-6,NA,TRBV5-1,16
TGCGCCAGCAGCCCCGCTCGGGGACAGTCATATGGCTACACCTTC,CASSPARGQSYGYTF,TRBD1,TRBJ1-2,NA,TRBV5-1,15
TGTGCCAGCAGTTACTTTGGGCAAAACAATCAGCCCCAGCATTTT,CASSYFGQNNQPQHF,NA,TRBJ1-5,NA,TRBV6-2/TRBV6-3,15